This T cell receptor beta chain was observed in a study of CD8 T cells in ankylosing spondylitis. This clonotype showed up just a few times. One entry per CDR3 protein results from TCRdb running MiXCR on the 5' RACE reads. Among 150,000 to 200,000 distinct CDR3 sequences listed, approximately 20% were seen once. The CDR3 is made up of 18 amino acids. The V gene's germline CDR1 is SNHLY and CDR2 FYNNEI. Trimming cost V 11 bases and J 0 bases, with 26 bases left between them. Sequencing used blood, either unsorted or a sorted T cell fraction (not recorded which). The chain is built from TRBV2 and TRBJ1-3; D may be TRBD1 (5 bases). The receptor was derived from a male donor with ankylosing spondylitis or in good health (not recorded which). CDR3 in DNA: TGTGCCCTCTGTTTAGCGAGGGGTAGCCTTCGCTCTGGAAACACCATATATTTT. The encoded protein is CALCLARGSLRSGNTIYF.